This TCR beta chain was observed in a study of cytomegalovirus exposure and HLA in healthy donors. Study results and caveats: What TCR beta sequences reportedly achieved was accurate prediction of HLA-A and HLA-B alleles in most subjects. Cytomegalovirus-associated TCR beta chains were listed, numbering 150 to 200. Presence/absence comparisons presumed near-even sequencing depth among donors.

With regard to this clone: Its antigen is as yet unknown.

The CDR3 covers 14 residues. The germline V gene encodes CDR1 SEHNR and CDR2 FQNEAQ (reference sequence). V was trimmed by 1 base and J by 4 bases, leaving 10 bases between them. 60 Vbeta and 13 Jbeta primers were used in PCR. The table came from immunoSEQ multiplex PCR; TCRdb's copy has only in-frame clones and leaves some out. The table records roughly 90,000 clones, approximately 88% of them present only once. Sequenced material: PBMCs. This clonotype was obtained from a man aged 18 to 35 in good health and CMV-seronegative. V and J are TRBV7-9 and TRBJ1-2; maybe TRBD1 (5 bases). Here the CDR3 reads CASSLVVGGYGYTF. CDR3 DNA sequence: TGTGCCAGCAGCTTAGTCGTGGGGGGCTATGGCTACACCTTC.